The 27 T cell receptor beta chains in this list originate from one sample, sequenced in a study of T cell therapy after organ transplantation (dated by TCRdb to the late 2010s). Interpreted using the paper, the time point label stands for: 20-29 weeks after completion of therapy. Libraries were prepared through the immunoSEQ multiplex PCR assay. TCRdb provides this immuneACCESS table in a form limited to in-frame rearrangements. Some clones are lacking; in checked studies, under half of them reflect an unresolved V gene, and why the rest are absent is not known. The sample table shows about 20,000 clones, and 80% to 85% are seen once. The ten largest clonotypes hold 30% to 45% of the sample. What these receptors recognize is not known. The specimen comprised CD8+ T cells from blood, sampled after autologous CMV-specific T cell therapy. The receptor source for this set is a human patient who had received a solid organ transplant and had CMV disease. Donor T cells from the graft may be present among the T cells after a transplant.

V gene TRBV28 combines with J gene TRBJ2-7; a possible D gene is TRBD2 (5 bases). The ends were cut back, 3 bases at V and 1 base at J, with 10 bases in the middle. This CDR3 has 14 residues. Per the germline V gene, CDR1 is MDHEN and CDR2 is SYDVKM. CDR3 in amino acids: CASSFTGESYEQYF. CDR3 in DNA: TGTGCCAGCAGTTTTACCGGGGAGTCCTACGAGCAGTACTTC.

V and J are TRBV11-3 and TRBJ1-2; no clear D. This CDR3 comprises 15 residues. CDR1 and CDR2 (germline): SGHNT, YENEEA. The V end lost 5 bases, the J end lost 8 bases, and 21 bases lay between the germline ends. The CDR3 sequence is CASSQALCSWCGYTF. CDR3 in DNA: TGTGCCAGCAGCCAAGCCCTTTGCTCCTGGTGCGGCTACACCTTC.

V gene TRBV4-2 combines with J gene TRBJ2-5; D might be TRBD1 (6 bases). Germline CDR1 reads LGHNA; CDR2 reads YNFKEQ. The V and J ends lost 2 bases and 2 bases respectively, with 12 bases between them. The CDR3 totals 15 residues. The DNA for the CDR3 is TGTGCCAGCAGCCAAATGGTAGGGGGACAAGAGACCCAGTACTTC. Protein sequence: CASSQMVGGQETQYF.

This clone has just a few counts. This chain connects TRBV4-1 to TRBJ2-1; D gene ambiguous. V was pared by 4 bases and J by 8 bases, with 9 bases between. Germline V gene sequence: CDR1 MGHRA, CDR2 YSYEKL. The CDR3 totals 12 residues. CDR3 DNA sequence: TGCGCCAGCAGCCTATCGGGCGATGAGCAGTTCTTC. It translates to CASSLSGDEQFF.

The chain joins TRBV7-9 to TRBJ2-1; D not certain. CDR1 is SEHNR, CDR2 FQNEAQ, per germline (reference sequence). The CDR3 extends over 13 amino acids. Trimming shortened V by 1 base and J by 3 bases, and 4 bases separated the two germline ends. CDR3 residues: CASSLDGYNEQFF. DNA for the CDR3: TGTGCCAGCAGCTTAGACGGCTACAATGAGCAGTTCTTC.

The chain recombines TRBV19 with TRBJ2-3; D call uncertain. The CDR3 is 13 amino acids. Germline V CDR1 and CDR2: LNHDA, SQIVND (reference sequence). The V end was cut by 3 bases, the J end by 2 bases, with 6 bases between. The chain's CDR3 is CASSMRHTDTQYF. In nucleotides, the CDR3 is TGTGCCAGTAGTATGAGGCACACAGATACGCAGTATTTT. Full variable domain (rest looked up from reference TRBV19 and TRBJ2-3): DGGITQSPKYLFRKEGQNVTLSCEQNLNHDAMYWYRQDPGQGLRLIYYSQIVNDFQKGDIAEGYSVSREKKESFPLTVTSAQKNPTAFYLCASSMRHTDTQYFGPGTRLTVL.

The rearrangement links TRBV6-5 to TRBJ2-7; D is uncertain. The CDR3 has 12 amino acids. Trimming cost V 4 bases and J 10 bases, with 14 bases left between them. The germline gives CDR1 MNHEY, CDR2 SVGAGI. DNA for the CDR3: TGTGCCAGCAGTTTTGAGACGGGCCCCCAGTACTTC. It codes for CASSFETGPQYF.

This clone was seen once. The chain has TRBV27 and TRBJ2-7, with a tentative D call TRBD2 (7 bases). The V and J ends lost 4 bases and 2 bases respectively, with 12 bases between them. Germline V gives CDR1 MNHEY, CDR2 SMNVEV (reference sequence). The CDR3 length is 14 residues. The CDR3: CASSWSGGTYEQYF. The DNA for the CDR3 is TGTGCCAGCAGTTGGTCGGGGGGCACCTACGAGCAGTACTTC.

The chain employs TRBV9 and TRBJ2-2, with a possible D match to TRBD2 (5 bases). This CDR3 is 17 amino acids long. Germline V CDR1 and CDR2: SGDLS, YYNGEE. V was trimmed by 1 base and J by 3 bases, leaving 16 bases between them. The CDR3 DNA is TGTGCCAGCAGCGTATCTGTTGAGGGTATTGACACCGGGGAGCTGTTTTTT. Protein: CASSVSVEGIDTGELFF.

The chain recombines TRBV14 with TRBJ2-5; no reliable D call. Trimming took 5 bases from V and 4 from J, leaving 11 bases between them. The germline CDR1 and CDR2 sequences are SGHDN and FVKESK. This CDR3 comprises 13 residues. CDR3 sequence: CASSSTSRETQYF. CDR3 DNA sequence: TGTGCCAGCAGCTCAACATCCAGAGAGACCCAGTACTTC. Drawing the rest from reference TRBV14 and TRBJ2-5, the complete variable domain is EAGVTQFPSHSVIEKGQTVTLRCDPISGHDNLYWYRRVMGKEIKFLLHFVKESKQDESGMPNNRFLAERTGGTYSTLKVQPAELEDSGVYFCASSSTSRETQYFGPGTRLLVL.

The chain has TRBV5-5 and TRBJ1-2; tentatively, D is TRBD1 (5 bases). Per the germline V gene, CDR1 is SGHKS and CDR2 is YYEKEE (reference sequence). The CDR3 length is 15 residues. The ends were cut back, 3 bases at V and 6 bases at J, with 18 bases in the middle. Here the CDR3 DNA reads TGTGCCAGCAGCTCGGACCGGGACCGCCTAGATGGCTACACCTTC. Encoded protein: CASSSDRDRLDGYTF.

V and J are TRBV6-5 and TRBJ2-3, with D uncertain. This CDR3 is built from 14 residues. Germline CDR1 is MNHEY and CDR2 is SVGAGI. Trimming left V 2 bases short and J 5 bases short, with 11 bases between. The CDR3 nucleotides read TGTGCCAGCAGTTACGAGTCGCCGCGAGATACGCAGTATTTT. Amino acids: CASSYESPRDTQYF.

The chain joins TRBV27 to TRBJ1-5; D is perhaps TRBD1 (5 bases). From germline, CDR1 is MNHEY and CDR2 SMNVEV (reference sequence). This CDR3 is 14 amino acids long. V shed 6 bases and J shed 6 bases, with 15 bases lying between them. The DNA for the CDR3 is TGTGCCAGCAGCCTAGCAGGGAGTTTTCAGCCCCAGCATTTT. It yields the protein CASSLAGSFQPQHF.

V gene TRBV4-3 combines with J gene TRBJ2-5, with D perhaps matching TRBD1 (5 bases). With the DNA end fitting TRBJ2-7 better, the J assignment may be wrong. Germline V gene lookup returns CDR1 LGHNA and CDR2 YSLEER. The CDR3 contains 14 residues. This chain's CDR3 is CASSQDRVKYEQYF. The DNA of the CDR3 is TGCGCCAGCAGCCAAGACAGGGTTAAATACGAGCAGTACTTC.

This chain connects TRBV4-1 to TRBJ1-1; 8 bases map to TRBD1. CDR1 and CDR2 (germline): MGHRA, YSYEKL. Germline trimming cut 3 bases from V and 6 bases from J; bases unmatched to any gene: 6. This CDR3 is 14 amino acids long. The CDR3 spells CASSQGTGGAEAFF. The CDR3 DNA sequence: TGCGCCAGCAGCCAGGGGACAGGAGGCGCTGAAGCTTTCTTT.

The rearrangement uses TRBV6-5 and TRBJ2-3; D unclear. The CDR3 totals 13 residues. Per the germline V gene, CDR1 is MNHEY and CDR2 is SVGAGI. Trimming left V 6 bases short and J 2 bases short, with 9 bases between. The CDR3 nucleotides are TGTGCCAGCAGGGCCGAAAACACAGATACGCAGTATTTT. It encodes CASRAENTDTQYF.

The V gene is TRBV4-1, the J gene TRBJ1-1, with TRBD1 matching 9 bases. CDR1 is MGHRA and CDR2 is YSYEKL in the germline V gene. CDR3 length: 16 amino acids. Trimming cost V 3 bases and J 10 bases; bases outside gene matches: 15. CDR3 bases: TGCGCCAGCAGCCAGGGACTGGGACAGGGCTTGGTCGGAGCTTTCTTT. It is translated as CASSQGLGQGLVGAFF.

The rearrangement links TRBV5-1 to TRBJ2-7; TRBD2 is a possible D gene (5 bases). The germline gives CDR1 SGHRS, CDR2 YFSETQ. V gave up 2 bases and J gave up 6 bases, with 15 bases separating them. CDR3 length equals 14 residues. This CDR3 reads CASSFLGTAGEQYF. CDR3 sequence (DNA): TGCGCCAGCAGCTTTTTGGGCACGGCGGGCGAGCAGTACTTC.

J is TRBJ2-3 and V is TRBV2; 10 nucleotides agree with TRBD2. Germline CDR1 SNHLY, CDR2 FYNNEI. The CDR3 runs to 13 residues. J lost 3 bases, V lost 9 bases, and 3 bases had no gene match. CDR3 DNA: TGTGCCAGGCCGGGACTAGCGACAGATACGCAGTATTTT. Encoded protein: CARPGLATDTQYF.

The rearrangement links TRBV6-6 to TRBJ2-1; possible D gene TRBD2, 6 bases. Germline assignment: CDR1 MNHNY and CDR2 SVGAGI (reference sequence). The CDR3 covers 14 residues. V lost 4 bases, J lost 9 bases, and 16 bases lay in between. In DNA, the CDR3 is TGTGCCAGCAGTTCCTCGGGACTTACGGCTGAGCAGTTCTTC. Amino acid sequence: CASSSSGLTAEQFF.

The CDR3 here is CASSNYEQYF. The CDR3 DNA sequence: TGTGCCAGCAGTAACTACGAGCAGTACTTC. The J gene is TRBJ2-7, the V gene TRBV11-2, with D uncertain. The length of the CDR3 is 10 residues. V was cut by 6 bases and J by 3 bases, with 3 bases left in between. CDR1 and CDR2 (germline): SGHAT, FQNNGV.

V and J are TRBV27 and TRBJ2-5; D is unresolved. V gave up 3 bases and J gave up 5 bases, with 10 bases separating them. This CDR3 has 13 amino acids. The germline V gene has CDR1 MNHEY and CDR2 SMNVEV (reference sequence). The chain's CDR3 is CASSFQARETQYF. The CDR3 nucleotides read TGTGCCAGCAGTTTCCAGGCGCGGGAGACCCAGTACTTC.

CDR3 sequence (DNA): TGCGCCAGCAGCCAAGATGGGGGACAGTGGGGAGGCTACACCTTC. Residues: CASSQDGGQWGGYTF. The V call is TRBV4-3, the J call TRBJ1-2; 7 nucleotides align to TRBD1. The CDR3 loop spans 15 amino acids. In germline, CDR1 is LGHNA, CDR2 YSLEER. Trimming cost V 0 bases and J 8 bases; bases outside gene matches: 9.

J is TRBJ2-7 and V is TRBV5-4; 7 bases align to TRBD2. The CDR3 length is 13 residues. The V and J ends lost 3 bases and 3 bases, in that order; junction bases with no gene match: 3. The germline CDR1 and CDR2 sequences are SGHNT and YYREEE (reference sequence). The CDR3 loop is CASSWGRDYEQYF. As DNA, the CDR3 is TGTGCCAGCAGCTGGGGGAGGGACTACGAGCAGTACTTC.

The gene calls are TRBV27 and TRBJ2-1; 7 nucleotides match TRBD2. Germline V lookup: CDR1 MNHEY, CDR2 SMNVEV (reference sequence). The CDR3 has 14 amino acids. With V trimmed by 2 bases and J by 8 bases, 6 bases remained unmatched. The CDR3 is CASSLAGVLYEQFF. In DNA form, the CDR3 reads TGTGCCAGCAGTTTAGCGGGAGTCCTGTATGAGCAGTTCTTC.

This clone was observed once. The V gene is TRBV27, the J gene TRBJ2-2; D not certain. Germline V CDR1 and CDR2: MNHEY, SMNVEV (reference sequence). The CDR3 is 14 amino acids. Trimming took off 6 bases at V and 5 bases at J, with 13 bases between the two ends. The CDR3 reads CASSGGLGTGELFF. The CDR3 DNA reads as TGTGCCAGCAGCGGTGGGCTAGGGACCGGGGAGCTGTTTTTT.

About this clone: Just one base apart from a much larger clone, this may be a read error. Other DNA sequences of this sample code for an identical CDR3. This chain connects TRBV28 to TRBJ2-7, with D tentatively TRBD2 (6 bases). The CDR3 has 13 amino acids. CDR1 is MDHEN, CDR2 SYDVKM, per germline. CDR3 in amino acids: CASSRDSAYEQYF. In DNA, the CDR3 is TGTGCCAGCAGCCGGGACTCCGCCTACGAGCAGTACTTT.